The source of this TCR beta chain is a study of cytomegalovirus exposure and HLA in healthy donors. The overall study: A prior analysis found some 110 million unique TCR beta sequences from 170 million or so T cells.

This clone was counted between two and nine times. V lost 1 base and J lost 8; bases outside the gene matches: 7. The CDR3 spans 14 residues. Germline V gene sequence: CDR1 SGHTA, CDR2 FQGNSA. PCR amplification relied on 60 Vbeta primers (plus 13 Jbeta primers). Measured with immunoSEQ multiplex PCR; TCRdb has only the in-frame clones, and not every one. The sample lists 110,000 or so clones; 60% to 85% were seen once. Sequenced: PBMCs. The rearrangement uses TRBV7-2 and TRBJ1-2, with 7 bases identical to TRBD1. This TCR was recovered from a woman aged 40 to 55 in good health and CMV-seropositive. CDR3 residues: CASSLETGDRGYTF. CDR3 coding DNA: TGTGCCAGCAGCTTAGAAACAGGGGACCGGGGCTACACCTTC. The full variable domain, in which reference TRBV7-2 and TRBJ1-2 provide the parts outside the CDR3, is GAGVSQSPSNKVTEKGKDVELRCDPISGHTALYWYRQSLGQGLEFLIYFQGNSAPDKSGLPSDRFSAERTGGSVSTLTIQRTQQEDSAVYLCASSLETGDRGYTFGSGTRLTVV.